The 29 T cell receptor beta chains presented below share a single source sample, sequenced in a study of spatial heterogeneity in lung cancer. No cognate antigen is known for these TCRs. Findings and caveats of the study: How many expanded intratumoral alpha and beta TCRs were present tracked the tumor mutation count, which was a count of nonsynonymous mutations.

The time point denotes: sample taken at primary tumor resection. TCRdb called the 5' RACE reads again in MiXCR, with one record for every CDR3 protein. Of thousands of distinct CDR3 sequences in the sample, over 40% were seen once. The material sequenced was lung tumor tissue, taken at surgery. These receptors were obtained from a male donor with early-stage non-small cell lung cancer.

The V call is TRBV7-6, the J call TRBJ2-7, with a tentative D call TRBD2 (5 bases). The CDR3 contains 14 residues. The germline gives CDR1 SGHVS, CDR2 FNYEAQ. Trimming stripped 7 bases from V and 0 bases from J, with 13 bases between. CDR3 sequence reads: CASTSLGSSYEQYF. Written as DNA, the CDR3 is TGTGCCAGCACCTCCTTGGGGAGCTCCTACGAGCAGTACTTC.

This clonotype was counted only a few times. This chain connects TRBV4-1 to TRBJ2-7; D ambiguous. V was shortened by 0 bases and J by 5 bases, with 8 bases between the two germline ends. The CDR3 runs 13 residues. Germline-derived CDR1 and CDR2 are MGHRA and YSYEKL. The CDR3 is CASSQDRSDEQYF. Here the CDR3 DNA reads TGCGCCAGCAGCCAAGATAGGAGCGACGAGCAGTACTTC.

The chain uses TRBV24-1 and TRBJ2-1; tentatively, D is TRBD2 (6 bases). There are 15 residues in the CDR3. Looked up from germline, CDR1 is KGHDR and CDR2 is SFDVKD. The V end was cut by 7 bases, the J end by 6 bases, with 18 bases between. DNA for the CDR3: TGTGCCACCAGCGATGGGGCTAGGGGAGGCAATGAGCAGTTCTTC. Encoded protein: CATSDGARGGNEQFF.

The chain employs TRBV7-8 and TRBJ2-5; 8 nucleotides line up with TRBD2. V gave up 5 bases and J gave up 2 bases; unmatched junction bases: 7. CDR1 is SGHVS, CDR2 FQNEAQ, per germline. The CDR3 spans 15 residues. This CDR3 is CASSRVGTSQETQYF. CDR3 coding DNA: TGTGCCAGCAGCCGGGTCGGGACTAGTCAAGAGACCCAGTACTTC.

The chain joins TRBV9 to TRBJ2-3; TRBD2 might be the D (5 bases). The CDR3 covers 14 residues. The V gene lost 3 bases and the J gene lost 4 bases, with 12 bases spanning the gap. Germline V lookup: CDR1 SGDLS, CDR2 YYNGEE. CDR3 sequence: CASSALLGSDTQYF. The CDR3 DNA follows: TGTGCCAGCAGCGCCCTACTAGGTTCAGATACGCAGTATTTT. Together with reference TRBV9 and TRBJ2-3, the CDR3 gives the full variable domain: DSGVTQTPKHLITATGQRVTLRCSPRSGDLSVYWYQQSLDQGLQFLIQYYNGEERAKGNILERFSAQQFPDLHSELNLSSLELGDSALYFCASSALLGSDTQYFGPGTRLTVL.

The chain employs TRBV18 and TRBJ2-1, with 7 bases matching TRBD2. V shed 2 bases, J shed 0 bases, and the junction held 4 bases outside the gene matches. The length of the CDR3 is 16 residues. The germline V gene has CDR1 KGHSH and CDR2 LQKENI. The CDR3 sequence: CASSPLQRGSYNEQFF. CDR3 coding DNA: TGTGCCAGCTCACCATTACAGCGGGGCTCCTACAATGAGCAGTTCTTC.

The DNA for the CDR3 is TGTGCCAGCAGTGAGCAGCCAGGGAGCACAGATACGCAGTATTTT. Translating gives CASSEQPGSTDTQYF. V and J are TRBV6-4 and TRBJ2-3; possibly TRBD1 for D (5 bases). The germline CDR1 and CDR2 sequences are MRHNA and SNTAGT. The ends were cut back, 3 bases at V and 0 bases at J, with 10 bases in the middle. The CDR3 runs 15 residues.

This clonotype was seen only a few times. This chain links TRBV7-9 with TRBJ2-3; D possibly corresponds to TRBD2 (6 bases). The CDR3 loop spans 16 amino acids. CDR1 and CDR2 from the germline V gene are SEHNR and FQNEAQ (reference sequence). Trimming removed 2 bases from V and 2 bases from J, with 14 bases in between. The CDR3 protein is CASSLRVAGYTDTQYF. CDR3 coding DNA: TGTGCCAGCAGCTTAAGAGTTGCGGGATACACAGATACGCAGTATTTT.

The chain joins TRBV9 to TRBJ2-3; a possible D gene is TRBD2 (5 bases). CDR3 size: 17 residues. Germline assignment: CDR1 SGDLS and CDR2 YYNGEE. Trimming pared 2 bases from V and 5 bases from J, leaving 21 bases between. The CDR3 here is CASSVLGGLNSGDTQYF. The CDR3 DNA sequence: TGTGCCAGCAGCGTTTTGGGCGGCCTTAACAGCGGAGATACGCAGTATTTT.

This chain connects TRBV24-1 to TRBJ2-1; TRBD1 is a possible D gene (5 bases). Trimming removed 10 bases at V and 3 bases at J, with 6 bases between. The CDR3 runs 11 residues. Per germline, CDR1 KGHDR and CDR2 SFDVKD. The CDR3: CATGDYNEQFF. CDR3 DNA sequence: TGTGCCACAGGGGACTACAATGAGCAGTTCTTC.

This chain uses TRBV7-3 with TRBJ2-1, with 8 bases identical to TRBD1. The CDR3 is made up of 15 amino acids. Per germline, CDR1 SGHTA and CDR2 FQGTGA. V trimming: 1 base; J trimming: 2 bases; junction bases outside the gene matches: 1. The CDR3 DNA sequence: TGTGCCAGCAGCTTAATACAGGGGGCCTACAATGAGCAGTTCTTC. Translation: CASSLIQGAYNEQFF.

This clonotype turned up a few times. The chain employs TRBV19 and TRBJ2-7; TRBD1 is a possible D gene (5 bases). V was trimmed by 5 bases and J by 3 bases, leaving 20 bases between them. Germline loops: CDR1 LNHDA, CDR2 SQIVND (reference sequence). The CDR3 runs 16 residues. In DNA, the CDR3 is TGTGCCAGTAGTCCCCTGACCAGCCAGGGCAGCTACGAGCAGTACTTC. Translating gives CASSPLTSQGSYEQYF.

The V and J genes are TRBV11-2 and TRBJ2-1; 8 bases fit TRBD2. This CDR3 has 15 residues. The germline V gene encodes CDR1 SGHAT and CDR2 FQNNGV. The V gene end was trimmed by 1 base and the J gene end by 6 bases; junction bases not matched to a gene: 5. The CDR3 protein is CASSLGAGAINEQFF. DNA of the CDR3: TGTGCCAGCAGCTTAGGAGCGGGGGCGATCAATGAGCAGTTCTTC.

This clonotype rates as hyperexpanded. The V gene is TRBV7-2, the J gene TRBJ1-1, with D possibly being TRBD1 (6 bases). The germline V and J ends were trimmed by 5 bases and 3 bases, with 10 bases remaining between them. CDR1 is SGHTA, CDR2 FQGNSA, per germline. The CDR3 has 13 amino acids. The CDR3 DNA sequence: TGTGCCAGCAGCAAGGACAGTTACACTGAAGCTTTCTTT. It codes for CASSKDSYTEAFF.

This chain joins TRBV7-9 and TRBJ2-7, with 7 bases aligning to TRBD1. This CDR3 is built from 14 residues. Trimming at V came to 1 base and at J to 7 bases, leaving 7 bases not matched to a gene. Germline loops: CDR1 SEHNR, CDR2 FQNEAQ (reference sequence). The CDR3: CASSLDRGVEEQYF. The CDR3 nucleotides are TGTGCCAGCAGCTTAGACAGGGGAGTAGAAGAGCAGTACTTC.

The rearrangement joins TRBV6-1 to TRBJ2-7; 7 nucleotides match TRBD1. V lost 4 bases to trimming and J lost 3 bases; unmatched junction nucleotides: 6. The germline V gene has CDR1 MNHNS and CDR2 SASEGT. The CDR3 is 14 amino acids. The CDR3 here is CASSGDSIYYEQYF. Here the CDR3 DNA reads TGTGCCAGCAGTGGGGACAGTATTTACTACGAGCAGTACTTC.

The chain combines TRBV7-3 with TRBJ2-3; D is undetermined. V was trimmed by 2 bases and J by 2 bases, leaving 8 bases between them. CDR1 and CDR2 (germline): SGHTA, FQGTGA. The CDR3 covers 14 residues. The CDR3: CASSLRSTTDTQYF. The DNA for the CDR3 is TGTGCCAGCAGCTTACGCAGTACCACAGATACGCAGTATTTT.

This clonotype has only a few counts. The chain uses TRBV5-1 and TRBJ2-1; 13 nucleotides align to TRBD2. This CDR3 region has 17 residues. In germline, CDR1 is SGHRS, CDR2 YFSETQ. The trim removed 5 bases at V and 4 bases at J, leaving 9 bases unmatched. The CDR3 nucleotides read TGCGCCAGCAGTTACGCAGGACTAGCGGGAGTTTACAATGAGCAGTTCTTC. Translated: CASSYAGLAGVYNEQFF.

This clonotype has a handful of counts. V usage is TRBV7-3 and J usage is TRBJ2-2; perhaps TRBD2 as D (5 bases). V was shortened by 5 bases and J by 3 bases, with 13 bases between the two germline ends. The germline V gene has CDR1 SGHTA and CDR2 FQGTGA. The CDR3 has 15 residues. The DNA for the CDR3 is TGTGCCAGCAGCCCCGGAGGACTCGACACCGGGGAGCTGTTTTTT. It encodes CASSPGGLDTGELFF.

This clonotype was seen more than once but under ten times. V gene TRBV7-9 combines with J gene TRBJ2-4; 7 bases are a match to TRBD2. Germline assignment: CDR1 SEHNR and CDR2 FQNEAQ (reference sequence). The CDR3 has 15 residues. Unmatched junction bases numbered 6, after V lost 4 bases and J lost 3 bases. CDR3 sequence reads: CASSSSGAIKNIQYF. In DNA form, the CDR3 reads TGTGCCAGCAGCTCGAGCGGGGCGATCAAAAACATTCAGTACTTC.

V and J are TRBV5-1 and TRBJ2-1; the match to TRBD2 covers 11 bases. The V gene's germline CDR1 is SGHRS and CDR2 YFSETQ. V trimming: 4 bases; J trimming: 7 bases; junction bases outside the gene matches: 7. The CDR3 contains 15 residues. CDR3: CASSISGGAGNEQFF. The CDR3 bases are TGCGCCAGCAGCATTAGCGGGGGGGCCGGTAATGAGCAGTTCTTC.

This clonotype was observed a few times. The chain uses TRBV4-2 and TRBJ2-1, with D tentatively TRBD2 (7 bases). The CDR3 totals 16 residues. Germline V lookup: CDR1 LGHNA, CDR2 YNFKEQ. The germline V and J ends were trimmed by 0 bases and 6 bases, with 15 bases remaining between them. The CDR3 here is CASSQDVGGGPNEQFF. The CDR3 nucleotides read TGTGCCAGCAGCCAAGATGTTGGGGGGGGGCCCAATGAGCAGTTCTTC.

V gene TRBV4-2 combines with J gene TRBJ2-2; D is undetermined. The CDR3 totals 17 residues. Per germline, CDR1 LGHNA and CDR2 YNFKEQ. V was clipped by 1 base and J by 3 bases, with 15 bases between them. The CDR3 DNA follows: TGTGCCAGCAGCCAAGTTGGAACCGCGACTTACACCGGGGAGCTGTTTTTT. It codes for CASSQVGTATYTGELFF.

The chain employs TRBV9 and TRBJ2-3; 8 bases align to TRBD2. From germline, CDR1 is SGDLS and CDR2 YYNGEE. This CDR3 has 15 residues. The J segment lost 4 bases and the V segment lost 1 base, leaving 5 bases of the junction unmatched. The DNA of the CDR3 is TGTGCCAGCAGCGTATCCGGGGGGGCCGCAGATACGCAGTATTTT. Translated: CASSVSGGAADTQYF.

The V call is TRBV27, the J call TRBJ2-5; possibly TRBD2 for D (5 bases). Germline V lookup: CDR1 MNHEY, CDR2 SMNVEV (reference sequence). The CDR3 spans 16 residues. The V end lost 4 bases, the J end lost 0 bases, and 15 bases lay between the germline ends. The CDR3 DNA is TGTGCCAGCAGTTCCCAGTCGGGAAAGTACCAAGAGACCCAGTACTTC. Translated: CASSSQSGKYQETQYF.

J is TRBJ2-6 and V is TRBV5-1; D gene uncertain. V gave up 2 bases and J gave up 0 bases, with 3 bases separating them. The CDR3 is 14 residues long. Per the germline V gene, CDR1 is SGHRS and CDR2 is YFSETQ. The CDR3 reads CASSFDSGANVLTF. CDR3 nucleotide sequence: TGCGCCAGCAGCTTCGACTCTGGGGCCAACGTCCTGACTTTC.

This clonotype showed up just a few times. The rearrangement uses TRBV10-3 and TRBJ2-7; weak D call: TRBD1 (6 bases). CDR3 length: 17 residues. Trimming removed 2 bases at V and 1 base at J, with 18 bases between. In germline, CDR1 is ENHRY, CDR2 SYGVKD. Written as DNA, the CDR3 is TGTGCCATCAGTGAGCCGAGACCCACAGGGCGATCCTACGAGCAGTACTTC. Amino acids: CAISEPRPTGRSYEQYF.

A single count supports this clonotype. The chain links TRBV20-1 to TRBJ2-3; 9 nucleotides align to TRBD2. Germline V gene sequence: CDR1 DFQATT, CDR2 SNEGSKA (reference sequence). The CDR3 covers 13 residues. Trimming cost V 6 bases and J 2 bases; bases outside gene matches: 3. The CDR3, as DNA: TGCAGTGCGCGGGGGGGAGTCACAGATACGCAGTATTTT. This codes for CSARGGVTDTQYF.

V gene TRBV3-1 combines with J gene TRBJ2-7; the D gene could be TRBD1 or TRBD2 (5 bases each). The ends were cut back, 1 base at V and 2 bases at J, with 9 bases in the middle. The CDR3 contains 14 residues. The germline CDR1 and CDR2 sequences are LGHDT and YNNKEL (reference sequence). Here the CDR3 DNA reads TGTGCCAGCAGCCAAGGGGACGGAGCCTACGAGCAGTACTTC. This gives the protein CASSQGDGAYEQYF.